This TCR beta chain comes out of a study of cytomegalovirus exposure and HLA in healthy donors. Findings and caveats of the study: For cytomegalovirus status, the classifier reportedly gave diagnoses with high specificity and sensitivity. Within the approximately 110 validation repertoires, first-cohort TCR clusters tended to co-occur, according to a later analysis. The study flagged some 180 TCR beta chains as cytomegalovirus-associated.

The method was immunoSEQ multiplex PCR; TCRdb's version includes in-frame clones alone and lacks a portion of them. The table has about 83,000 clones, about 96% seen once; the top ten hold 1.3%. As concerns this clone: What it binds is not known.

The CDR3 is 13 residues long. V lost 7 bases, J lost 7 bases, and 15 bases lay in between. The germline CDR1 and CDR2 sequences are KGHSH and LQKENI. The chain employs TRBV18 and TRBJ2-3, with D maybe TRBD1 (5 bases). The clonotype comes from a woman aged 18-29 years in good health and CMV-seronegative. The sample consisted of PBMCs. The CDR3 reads CASFQGLGHTQYF. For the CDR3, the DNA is TGTGCCAGCTTTCAGGGTCTGGGGCATACGCAGTATTTT.